The entry below describes one TCR beta chain. This clonotype is medium-sized (0.01 to 0.1%) in its sample. Its antigen remains unidentified. There are no base qualities to consult, and no much larger clone falls within one base. The CDR3 goes from the cysteine to the phenylalanine over 14 residues. Solely the CDR3 DNA is kept, with 42 bases framed from the first base. Between the V and J ends, shortened by 8 bases and 9 bases respectively, the junction contains 20 bases. The germline V gene sets CDR1 to MNHEY and CDR2 to SVGAGI. The data derive from a study of T cell repertoires and leukemia-associated antigens (dated by TCRdb to the late 2010s). With regard to the full study: Around 17 million effective reads were obtained overall, with each sample giving about 5.1 to 6.6 million read pairs and 3.3 to 5.0 million effective reads. Using in vitro peptide stimulation of healthy T cells, the study set out to figure out what antigen is recognized by a TCR Vbeta21 clone that had previously been found in CML patients.

Broad study findings and their caveats: The antigen specificity and function of the expanded clones were not directly tested, and further investigation of both was required. No significant differences among the four groups were observed in the numbers of Vbeta genes (roughly 61), Jbeta genes (approximately 14), VDJ rearrangements, or unique CDR3s.

CD3+ T cells were first rested overnight at roughly 2.7 million cells/mL in RPMI 1640 without fetal bovine serum. MACS immunomagnetic beads were used according to the manufacturer's instructions to isolate CD3+ T cells from PBMCs. Total RNA was extracted from the cultured T cells with TRIzol reagent. TCRbeta libraries were amplified from RNA by 5' rapid amplification of cDNA ends (5'RACE). Library concentration and integrity were checked with Qubit, an Agilent instrument, and quantitative PCR before sequencing. Sequencing of qualified libraries was performed on Illumina HiSeq or MiSeq by a commercial service provider. The original methods were these. TCR sequences in each sample were identified with MiXCR version 1.8.2. Qualified clones required a CDR3 longer than four amino acids, an in-frame nucleotide length, and no stop codon. An effective read was defined as a read containing the complete CDR3 structure. RT-PCR with 24 Vbeta primers, GeneScan spectratyping, and Sanger sequencing were used to validate the expanded clones. The public reads were quality trimmed at Q25 with fastp and then assembled into clones with MiXCR by TCRdb, keeping productive beta chains. CDR3 protein duplicates are merged, each entry listing the most common genes and DNA. The V and J calls follow TCRdb's processing rather than the paper's. A total of approximately 12,000 distinct CDR3 sequences appear in this sample, about 38% of them only once. The top ten hold roughly 33% of the sample.

This receptor was identified in a female donor in good health. Sequencing used CD3+ T cells sorted from blood and cultured. The chain joins TRBV6-5 to TRBJ2-4; the D segment might be TRBD1 or TRBD2, since each matches 7 bases. The nucleotide sequence reads TGTGCCAGCGGAAGGGGGGAGGGGGCGAGCATTCAGTACTTC. Translated, this is CASGRGEGASIQYF.